This record covers a single TCR beta chain. As yet, its antigen is unknown. The data belong to a study of cytomegalovirus exposure and HLA in healthy donors. Findings of the study overall: A previous analysis found most TCR beta V segments productive roughly 87% or roughly 30% of the time. Being indistinguishable, some V segments were excluded, TRBV6-2 and TRBV6-3 among them. As confirmed in vitro, three CMV-associated chains were specific for CMV antigens.

13 Jbeta primers and 60 Vbeta primers were used for the PCR. Only in-frame clones appear in the TCRdb table, and some are missing; sequencing was by immunoSEQ multiplex PCR. This table holds some 130,000 clones, about 82% found once. The CDR3 sequence is 14 residues long. V was clipped by 2 bases and J by 2 bases; unmatched bases: 3. CDR1 is MDHEN and CDR2 is SYDVKM in the germline V gene. This clonotype was obtained from a man aged 25-45 years in good health. Sequencing used PBMCs. V is TRBV28 and J is TRBJ2-7, with TRBD1 matching 7 bases. The CDR3 reads CASSLLQGAYEQYF. The CDR3 DNA follows: TGTGCCAGCAGTTTACTTCAGGGGGCCTACGAGCAGTACTTC.